The 22 T cell receptor beta chains below come from one sample, sequenced in a study of shared clonotypes between healthy human individuals. Profiled with immunoSEQ multiplex PCR; TCRdb holds only in-frame clones, not every one. The table shows over 400,000 clones, with about 96% occurring only once. Sequences were obtained from naive CD4+ T cells sorted from blood. Subset denoted: CD45RA+ positively selected. These receptors all come from a woman in her twenties or thirties in good health.

The rearrangement links TRBV1 to TRBJ1-1; TRBD1, the table's D call, lacks a check against the DNA. TRBV1 is a recognized pseudogene. This CDR3 has 15 residues. The CDR3 DNA reads TGCACCAGCAGCCAAGTGTACAGGCAGAACACTGAAGCTTTCTTT. It translates to CTSSQVYRQNTEAFF.

The V call is TRBV20-1, the J call TRBJ1-1, with D uncertain. V was clipped by 7 bases and J by 1 base, with 7 bases between them. Looked up from germline, CDR1 is DFQATT and CDR2 is SNEGSKA (reference sequence). This CDR3 spans 11 amino acids. CDR3 amino acids: CSGTQNTEAFF. For the CDR3, the DNA is TGCAGTGGGACCCAGAACACTGAAGCTTTCTTT.

This clone appeared a single time. The J gene is TRBJ1-2, the V gene TRBV5-4, with D perhaps TRBD1 (6 bases). V was pared by 0 bases and J by 5 bases, with 8 bases between. CDR3 length equals 13 residues. CDR1 SGHNT and CDR2 YYREEE come from the germline V gene (reference sequence). The CDR3 loop is CASSLDRAYGYTF. Here the CDR3 DNA reads TGTGCCAGCAGCTTGGACAGGGCGTATGGCTACACCTTC.

In regard to this clone: The sample holds other DNA sequences that translate to the same CDR3. The chain employs TRBV18 and TRBJ2-5; D unresolved. This CDR3 is 11 amino acids long. Germline V gene sequence: CDR1 KGHSH, CDR2 LQKENI. Trimming removed 3 bases at V and 5 bases at J, with 4 bases between. The CDR3 region has the DNA TGTGCCAGCTCACCGGCGGAGACCCAGTACTTC. Its translation is CASSPAETQYF.

This clone was detected once. The rearrangement uses TRBV7-2 and TRBJ2-1; D is uncertain. Looked up from germline, CDR1 is SGHTA and CDR2 is FQGNSA. V lost 5 bases and J 7 bases, leaving 9 bases between the germline ends. This CDR3 has 12 residues. CDR3 residues: CASSPSWNEQFF. Here the CDR3 DNA reads TGTGCCAGCAGCCCCTCTTGGAATGAGCAGTTCTTC.

The V and J genes are TRBV28 and TRBJ2-1, with TRBD1 as a possible D gene (7 bases). Germline CDR1 reads MDHEN; CDR2 reads SYDVKM. The V end lost 6 bases, the J end lost 6 bases, and 15 bases lay between the germline ends. The CDR3 loop spans 14 amino acids. CDR3 amino acids: CASSDQGGLNEQFF. CDR3 in DNA: TGTGCCAGCAGCGACCAGGGGGGCCTCAATGAGCAGTTCTTC.

The V call is TRBV18, the J call TRBJ2-2, with 7 bases fitting TRBD1. J gave up 2 bases and V 4 bases, and 4 bases lay outside the gene matches. Germline CDR1 and CDR2: KGHSH and LQKENI. The CDR3 is 15 residues long. The DNA for the CDR3 is TGTGCCAGCTCACGACAGGGAAAAAACACCGGGGAGCTGTTTTTT. Encoded protein: CASSRQGKNTGELFF.

The rearrangement joins TRBV21-1 to TRBJ2-5; whether TRBD2, the table's D call, matches the DNA was not checked. TRBV21-1 is reported as a pseudogene. There are 14 residues in the CDR3. The CDR3, as DNA: TGTGCCAGGCCATCGGCTAGCGGCCAAGAGACCCAGTACTTC. Amino acid sequence: CARPSASGQETQYF.

The rearrangement uses TRBV7-9 and TRBJ1-2; 9 bases fit TRBD1. V shed 3 bases and J 8 bases; nucleotides not matched to a gene: 19. The germline CDR1 and CDR2 sequences are SEHNR and FQNEAQ (reference sequence). The CDR3 has 18 amino acids. CDR3 DNA sequence: TGTGCCAGCAGCTTGGGCGACCGGACAGGGGTTAGCTACGAGGGCTACACCTTC. It specifies CASSLGDRTGVSYEGYTF.

The V gene is TRBV30, the J gene TRBJ2-3; no firm D call. Germline CDR1 reads GTSNPN; CDR2 reads SVGIG (reference sequence). Deletions cut 2 bases from V and 4 bases from J, with 16 bases between. The length of the CDR3 is 15 residues. The chain's CDR3 is CAWSRPDDRSDTQYF. As DNA, the CDR3 is TGTGCCTGGAGTAGGCCAGACGACCGGTCAGATACGCAGTATTTT.

The rearrangement joins TRBV27 to TRBJ1-2, with TRBD1 matching 11 bases. CDR3 length: 15 residues. V was clipped by 5 bases and J by 5 bases; unmatched bases: 7. The V gene's germline CDR1 is MNHEY and CDR2 SMNVEV (reference sequence). CDR3 sequence: CASSRTGQGVYGYTF. The CDR3 nucleotides read TGTGCCAGCAGTCGCACGGGACAGGGGGTTTATGGCTACACCTTC.

The V and J genes are TRBV5-1 and TRBJ2-2, with D perhaps TRBD2 (5 bases). This CDR3 is built from 15 residues. CDR1 SGHRS and CDR2 YFSETQ come from the germline V gene. V lost 0 bases and J 1 base, leaving 7 bases between the germline ends. The CDR3 loop reads CASSLVGMNTGELFF. The CDR3 DNA follows: TGCGCCAGCAGCTTGGTCGGGATGAACACCGGGGAGCTGTTTTTT.

This chain joins TRBV7-9 and TRBJ1-2; 10 nucleotides agree with TRBD1. This CDR3 comprises 15 residues. The trim removed 5 bases at V and 8 bases at J, leaving 11 bases unmatched. The germline CDR1 and CDR2 sequences are SEHNR and FQNEAQ (reference sequence). The CDR3 DNA reads TGTGCCAGCAGCATAGGACAGGGGGGATCGGAGGGCTACACCTTC. The encoded protein is CASSIGQGGSEGYTF.

This clone was detected only once. The V and J genes are TRBV5-6 and TRBJ2-7; 8 nucleotides line up with TRBD2. Germline V CDR1 and CDR2: SGHDT, YYEEEE. The V gene end was trimmed by 5 bases and the J gene end by 0 bases; junction bases not matched to a gene: 7. The CDR3 is made up of 15 amino acids. CDR3: CASSDLAGRSYEQYF. The CDR3 DNA reads TGTGCCAGCAGTGACCTAGCGGGCCGCTCCTACGAGCAGTACTTC.

The V call is TRBV7-8, the J call TRBJ1-4; a possible D gene is TRBD1 (6 bases). In germline, CDR1 is SGHVS, CDR2 FQNEAQ. Trimming pared 0 bases from V and 6 bases from J, leaving 14 bases between. CDR3 length equals 16 residues. The CDR3 is CASSLAGGLGDEKLFF. For the CDR3, the DNA is TGTGCCAGCAGCTTAGCGGGGGGGCTAGGCGATGAAAAACTGTTTTTT.

The chain couples TRBV28 to TRBJ2-7, with TRBD1 matching over 10 bases. The V and J ends lost 6 bases and 5 bases, in that order; junction bases with no gene match: 10. CDR1 and CDR2 from the germline V gene are MDHEN and SYDVKM. The CDR3 runs to 15 residues. The CDR3 region has the DNA TGTGCCAGCAGCCTACCCGGGACAGGGGCCCACGAGCAGTACTTC. Its protein product is CASSLPGTGAHEQYF. The full variable domain, rest sourced from reference TRBV28 and TRBJ2-7, is DVKVTQSSRYLVKRTGEKVFLECVQDMDHENMFWYRQDPGLGLRLIYFSYDVKMKEKGDIPEGYSVSREKKERFSLILESASTNQTSMYLCASSLPGTGAHEQYFGPGTRLTVT.

About this clone itself: Other DNA sequences in this sample translate to the same CDR3. DNA of the CDR3: TGCGCCAGCAGCCCGACTAGCGGGCCCTACGAGCAGTACTTC. Translated, it gives CASSPTSGPYEQYF. V gene TRBV5-1 combines with J gene TRBJ2-7; 10 nucleotides agree with TRBD2. The V gene end was trimmed by 4 bases and the J gene end by 2 bases; junction bases not matched to a gene: 3. This CDR3 is built from 14 residues. CDR1 SGHRS and CDR2 YFSETQ come from the germline V gene. Supplemented by reference TRBV5-1 and TRBJ2-7, the full variable domain reads KAGVTQTPRYLIKTRGQQVTLSCSPISGHRSVSWYQQTPGQGLQFLFEYFSETQRNKGNFPGRFSGRQFSNSRSEMNVSTLELGDSALYLCASSPTSGPYEQYFGPGTRLTVT.

This clone was recorded once. The V gene is TRBV7-9, the J gene TRBJ2-2, with D unresolved. Deletions cut 1 base from V and 6 bases from J, with 15 bases between. Germline V CDR1 and CDR2: SEHNR, FQNEAQ (reference sequence). This CDR3 has 16 amino acids. CDR3: CASSLVFRTVPGELFF. The CDR3 region has the DNA TGTGCCAGCAGCTTAGTATTCAGGACGGTCCCCGGGGAGCTGTTTTTT.

The chain combines TRBV7-6 with TRBJ1-1; D is perhaps TRBD1 (6 bases). The CDR3 sequence is 14 residues long. Germline V gene lookup returns CDR1 SGHVS and CDR2 FNYEAQ. V lost 5 bases and J 5 bases, leaving 15 bases between the germline ends. Written as DNA, the CDR3 is TGTGCCAGCAGCCAGGAACAGGGAGATACTGAAGCTTTCTTT. Residues: CASSQEQGDTEAFF. Filled out from reference TRBV7-6 and TRBJ1-1, the complete variable domain reads GAGVSQSPRYKVTKRGQDVALRCDPISGHVSLYWYRQALGQGPEFLTYFNYEAQQDKSGLPNDRFSAERPEGSISTLTIQRTEQRDSAMYRCASSQEQGDTEAFFGQGTRLTVV.

The chain has TRBV5-4 and TRBJ2-2; D remains unclear. The CDR3 loop spans 13 amino acids. Germline lookup yields CDR1 SGHNT and CDR2 YYREEE (reference sequence). Trimming stripped 4 bases from V and 3 bases from J, with 7 bases between. CDR3 region: CASSGMDTGELFF. The CDR3 DNA reads as TGTGCCAGCAGCGGGATGGACACCGGGGAGCTGTTTTTT.

The rearrangement uses TRBV19 and TRBJ2-5; D possibly corresponds to TRBD2 (5 bases). Gene TRBJ2-7 matches the end of the DNA better, so the J call may be wrong. Per the germline V gene, CDR1 is LNHDA and CDR2 is SQIVND (reference sequence). The CDR3 totals 17 residues. The CDR3 protein is CASSMASHSVAPYEQYF. Here the CDR3 DNA reads TGTGCCAGTAGTATGGCTTCCCATAGCGTCGCACCCTACGAGCAGTACTTC.

The chain has TRBV9 and TRBJ2-2; D remains unclear. This CDR3 is 13 amino acids long. Between the trimmed V and J ends, which lost 0 bases and 7 bases, there was a span of 7 bases. Germline V gives CDR1 SGDLS, CDR2 YYNGEE. The CDR3 DNA reads TGTGCCAGCAGCGTAGTAGAGATCGGGGAGCTGTTTTTT. Translation gives CASSVVEIGELFF.